The following is a T cell receptor beta chain sequence with its context. The V gene's germline CDR1 is LNHNV and CDR2 YYDKDF (reference sequence). CDR3 length equals 17 residues. Deletions cut 8 bases from V and 3 bases from J, with 23 bases between. This specimen belongs to a study of control samples from healthy donors and cancer patients. TCRdb keeps only in-frame clones here, not all; method: immunoSEQ multiplex PCR. Of tens of thousands of clones in the sample, 90% were seen once. The chain uses TRBV15 and TRBJ2-1; tentative D call: TRBD2 (7 bases). The receptor was derived from a man in his 60s with colorectal cancer. The specimen was PBMCs. The CDR3, as DNA: TGTGCCACCGGCCAACTATCTAGGGGGGGTGTCTACAATGAGCAGTTCTTC. Protein: CATGQLSRGGVYNEQFF. The whole variable domain, remainder taken from reference TRBV15 and TRBJ2-1, is DAMVIQNPRYQVTQFGKPVTLSCSQTLNHNVMYWYQQKSSQAPKLLFHYYDKDFNNEADTPDNFQSRRPNTSFCFLDIRSPGLGDTAMYLCATGQLSRGGVYNEQFFGPGTRLTVL.